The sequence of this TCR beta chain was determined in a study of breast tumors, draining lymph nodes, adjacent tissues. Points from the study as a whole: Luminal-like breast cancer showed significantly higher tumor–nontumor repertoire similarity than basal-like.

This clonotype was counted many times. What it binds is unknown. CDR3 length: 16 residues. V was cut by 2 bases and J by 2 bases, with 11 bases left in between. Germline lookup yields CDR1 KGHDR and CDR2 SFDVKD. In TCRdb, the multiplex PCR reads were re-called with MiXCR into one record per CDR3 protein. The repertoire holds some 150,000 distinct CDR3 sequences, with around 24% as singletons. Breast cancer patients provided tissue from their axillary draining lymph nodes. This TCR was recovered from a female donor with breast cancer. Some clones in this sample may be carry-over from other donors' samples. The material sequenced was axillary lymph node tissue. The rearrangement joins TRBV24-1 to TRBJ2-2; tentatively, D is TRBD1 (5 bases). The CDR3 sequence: CATSDWTPSNTGELFF. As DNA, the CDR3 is TGTGCCACCAGTGATTGGACACCGTCCAACACCGGGGAGCTGTTTTTT.